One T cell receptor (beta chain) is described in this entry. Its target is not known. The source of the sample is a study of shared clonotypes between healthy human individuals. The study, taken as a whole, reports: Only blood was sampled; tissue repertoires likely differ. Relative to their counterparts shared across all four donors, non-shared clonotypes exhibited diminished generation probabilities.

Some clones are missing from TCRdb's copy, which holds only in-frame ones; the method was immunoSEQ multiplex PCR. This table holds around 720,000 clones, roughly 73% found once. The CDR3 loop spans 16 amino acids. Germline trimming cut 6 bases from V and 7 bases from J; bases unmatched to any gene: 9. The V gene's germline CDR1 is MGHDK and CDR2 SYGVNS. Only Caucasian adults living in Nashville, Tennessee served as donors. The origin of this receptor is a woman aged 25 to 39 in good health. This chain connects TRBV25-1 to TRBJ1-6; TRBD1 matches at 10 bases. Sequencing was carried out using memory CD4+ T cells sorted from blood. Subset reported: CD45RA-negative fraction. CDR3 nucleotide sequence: TGTGCCAGCAGCCAGGAGACAGGGGGCGGAAATTCACCCCTCCACTTT. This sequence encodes CASSQETGGGNSPLHF.